This is a list of T cell receptor beta chains from one sample in a study of cytomegalovirus exposure and HLA in healthy donors. Using immunoSEQ multiplex PCR, the repertoire was profiled, and TCRdb retains in-frame clones only, with some absent. The sample carries roughly 100,000 clones, approximately 66% recorded once. Sequences were obtained from PBMCs. These receptors were taken from a woman aged 45-65 years in good health and CMV-seronegative. CDR3s include the opening cysteine and the closing phenylalanine or tryptophan. Fields, in order: CDR3 length, clone size, D gene, V gene, J gene, CDR3 DNA, CDR3 protein. D genes are given only for firm matches. Clone size is given for some rows only: seen once, a few or many times, or a class if the clone is expanded.

16	.	.	TRBV13	TRBJ2-5	TGTGCCAGCAGCTCGGAAGGGGGGGTGAGCCAAGAGACCCAGTACTTC	CASSSEGGVSQETQYF
14	.	TRBD2	TRBV5-1	TRBJ2-1	TGCGCCAGCAGCTTCCAACCTACTAGCGGGAGGGAATTCTTC	CASSFQPTSGREFF
15	once	.	TRBV6-1	TRBJ1-2	TGTGCCAGCAGCGTCCCCAGGTTGACTAACCATGGCTACACCTTC	CASSVPRLTNHGYTF
16	.	TRBD2	TRBV27	TRBJ2-1	TGTGCCAGCAGTCGAGAACTAGCGAGGTCCTACAATGAGCAGTTCTTC	CASSRELARSYNEQFF
14	.	TRBD1	TRBV28	TRBJ2-2	TGTGCCAGTTGGACAGGGGAGTACACCGGGGAGCTGTTTTTT	CASWTGEYTGELFF
13	.	TRBD1	TRBV10-1	TRBJ2-3	TGCGCCAGCAGCCGGACAGGGGCAGATACGCAGTATTTT	CASSRTGADTQYF
15	few	TRBD2	TRBV7-2	TRBJ2-3	TGTGCCAGCAGCCCAACTAGCGGGAGAACAGATACGCAGTATTTT	CASSPTSGRTDTQYF
15	.	TRBD2	TRBV7-7	TRBJ2-5	TGTGCCAGCAGCTTAGTTGAGGGAGGGGTCGAGACCCAGTACTTC	CASSLVEGGVETQYF
13	.	.	TRBV18	TRBJ2-7	TGTGCCAGCTCACCACCGGACACCTACGAGCAGTACTTC	CASSPPDTYEQYF
17	.	.	TRBV5-6	TRBJ2-1	TGTGCCAGCAGCCCCCCTCTCTTTCGGGAGTCCTACAATGAGCAGTTCTTC	CASSPPLFRESYNEQFF
13	.	TRBD2	TRBV29-1	TRBJ2-3	TGCAGCGTTGGTCTAGCGGGCACAGATACGCAGTATTTT	CSVGLAGTDTQYF
18	.	TRBD2	TRBV2	TRBJ2-5	TGTGCCAGCAGTGAATACCGTGGGACTAGCGGGAGGGCCGCGACCCAGTACTTC	CASSEYRGTSGRAATQYF
15	.	TRBD2	TRBV11-2	TRBJ2-5	TGTGCCAGCAGACGACTAGCGGGGGGGCAAGAGACCCAGTACTTC	CASRRLAGGQETQYF
18	few	.	TRBV27	TRBJ2-6	TGTGCCAGCAGTTTATATCTGGGTCCGGGGTCTGGGGCCAACGTCCTGACTTTC	CASSLYLGPGSGANVLTF
16	.	TRBD2	TRBV7-8	TRBJ2-5	TGTGCCAGCAGCTTAGTCGGCGGGAGGGCCGGGGAGACCCAGTACTTC	CASSLVGGRAGETQYF
16	.	TRBD2	TRBV9	TRBJ2-2	TGTGCCAGCAGCGGAGGGACTAGCGGGGTAACCGGGGAGCTGTTTTTT	CASSGGTSGVTGELFF
15	.	TRBD2	TRBV2	TRBJ2-5	TGTGCCAGCAGTCGATGGACTAGCGGACAGGAGACCCAGTACTTC	CASSRWTSGQETQYF
17	.	.	TRBV10-3	TRBJ1-3	TGTGCCATCAGATCCTCCCCTATAGACAGCTCTGGAAACACCATATATTTT	CAIRSSPIDSSGNTIYF
15	few	.	TRBV7-9	TRBJ1-2	TGTGCCAGCAGCTTTGTTACGGGACCCACAGGGGGCTACACCTTC	CASSFVTGPTGGYTF
18	.	TRBD2	TRBV4-2	TRBJ2-3	TGTGCCAGCAGCCAAGAATATCCGGCTAGCGGACTGGGAGATACGCAGTATTTT	CASSQEYPASGLGDTQYF
14	.	TRBD1	TRBV5-1	TRBJ1-1	TGCGCCAGCAGCCAGGACAGGGGTGGGACTGAAGCTTTCTTT	CASSQDRGGTEAFF
16	.	.	TRBV6-1	TRBJ1-6	TGTGCCAGCAGTGGGGCGGAGGGGCCCTATAATTCACCCCTCCACTTT	CASSGAEGPYNSPLHF
17	.	TRBD1	TRBV15	TRBJ1-1	TGTGCCACCAGCAGAGCCCCCAGGGGGGCGTGGAACACTGAAGCTTTCTTT	CATSRAPRGAWNTEAFF
13	.	TRBD1	TRBV5-6	TRBJ1-2	TGTGCCAGCAGCTTGGGGGACAGCTATGGCTACACCTTC	CASSLGDSYGYTF
17	.	TRBD2	TRBV2	TRBJ2-1	TGTGCCAGCAGTGTCCAGCGGGGGGGGATATCCTACAATGAGCAGTTCTTC	CASSVQRGGISYNEQFF
17	.	TRBD1	TRBV9	TRBJ2-3	TGTGCCAGCAGCGTAGCATGGTCAGGGGGCGCAGCAGATACGCAGTATTTT	CASSVAWSGGAADTQYF
14	.	TRBD2	TRBV7-2	TRBJ2-1	TGTGCCAGCAGCTCAGGGACTAGCGGGAGTGGTTGGTTCTTC	CASSSGTSGSGWFF
16	few	TRBD2	TRBV6-5	TRBJ2-7	TGTGCCAGCAGTTACAGGCCAACTAGCGGAGGCTACGAGCAGTACTTC	CASSYRPTSGGYEQYF
16	few	TRBD2	TRBV29-1	TRBJ2-7	TGCAGCGTTGCGTCTTCGGCTAGCGGCTTGCCTCGAGAGCAGTACTTC	CSVASSASGLPREQYF
20	.	TRBD1	TRBV27	TRBJ2-6	TGTGCCAGCAGTTTATATGAAACCGGGACAGGGTCCTCTGGGGCCAACGTCCTGACTTTC	CASSLYETGTGSSGANVLTF
16	.	TRBD2	TRBV11-3	TRBJ2-5	TGTGCCAGCAGCTTAGAAGCTAGCGGGTTTCAAGAGACCCAGTACTTC	CASSLEASGFQETQYF
13	.	TRBD2	TRBV6-6	TRBJ2-7	TGTGCCAGCGCTAGCGGGAGGGCCTACGAGCAGTACTTC	CASASGRAYEQYF
13	few	.	TRBV9	TRBJ1-1	TGTGCCAGCAGCGAGCGGGGGAACACTGAAGCTTTCTTT	CASSERGNTEAFF
12	.	.	TRBV5-8	TRBJ1-2	TGTGCCAGCAGCTTTGAGCCCTATGGCTACACCTTC	CASSFEPYGYTF
15	.	TRBD2	TRBV4-1	TRBJ2-5	TGCGCCAGCAGCCGAGCGACTAGCGGGCTGGATGAGCAGTACTTC	CASSRATSGLDEQYF
15	.	TRBD1	TRBV5-1	TRBJ2-5	TGCGCCAGCAGCTTGGACAGGGGGGAGTGGGAGACCCAGTACTTC	CASSLDRGEWETQYF
13	.	.	TRBV7-7	TRBJ2-5	TGTGCCAGCAGCCTGGGCAGACAAGAGACCCAGTACTTC	CASSLGRQETQYF
14	.	TRBD1	TRBV7-9	TRBJ1-2	TGTGCCAGCAGCTTCGGACAGGGGATTTATGGCTACACCTTC	CASSFGQGIYGYTF
13	.	TRBD1	TRBV6-5	TRBJ1-1	TGTGCCAGCAATGACAGGGGGAACACTGAAGCTTTCTTT	CASNDRGNTEAFF
16	.	TRBD1	TRBV19	TRBJ1-5	TGTGCCAGTAGTACTCAAGACAGGGGGATCAATCAGCCCCAGCATTTT	CASSTQDRGINQPQHF
15	.	.	TRBV6-1	TRBJ1-6	TGTGCCAGCAGTTTGTCCCTCGCCTATAATTCACCCCTCCACTTT	CASSLSLAYNSPLHF
13	.	.	TRBV6-5	TRBJ1-5	TGTGCCAGCAGACTCGACACAAATCAGCCCCAGCATTTT	CASRLDTNQPQHF
17	.	TRBD2	TRBV27	TRBJ2-3	TGTGCCAGCAGTTTATCGTTACTAGCGGGGTTTACAGATACGCAGTATTTT	CASSLSLLAGFTDTQYF
16	few	.	TRBV4-3	TRBJ2-1	TGCGCCAGCAGCCAAGATCACGGTCACTCCTACAATGAGCAGTTCTTC	CASSQDHGHSYNEQFF
14	.	TRBD2	TRBV19	TRBJ2-7	TGTGCCAGTAGTATAGGGACTAGCACGTCCGAGCAGTACTTC	CASSIGTSTSEQYF
15	.	TRBD1	TRBV19	TRBJ1-2	TGTGCCAGTAGTATCCCGACAGGGGCTAACTATGGCTACACCTTC	CASSIPTGANYGYTF
15	.	.	TRBV6-1	TRBJ1-1	TGTGCCAGCAGTCAAGGACGGACAGTCAACACTGAAGCTTTCTTT	CASSQGRTVNTEAFF
16	.	TRBD2	TRBV10-1	TRBJ2-3	TGCGCCAGCCCGGGAGGTGATAGCCTAAGCACAGATACGCAGTATTTT	CASPGGDSLSTDTQYF
14	.	TRBD1	TRBV5-1	TRBJ1-3	TGCGCCAGCAGCCCCGGACAGGCGGGAAACACCATATATTTT	CASSPGQAGNTIYF
15	.	.	TRBV4-3	TRBJ1-2	TGCGCCAGCAGCACCGGACAGACTCCTAACTATGGCTACACCTTC	CASSTGQTPNYGYTF
11	.	.	TRBV5-1	TRBJ2-7	TGCGCCAGCAGCTTAGACAGCGAGCAGTACTTC	CASSLDSEQYF
15	few	.	TRBV19	TRBJ2-3	TGTGCCAGTAGTATTCTTGGGGGACTCACAGATACGCAGTATTTT	CASSILGGLTDTQYF
18	.	TRBD2	TRBV7-3	TRBJ2-1	TGTGCCAGCAGTTTGGTTTCTAGCGGGGTCCTTAACTACAATGAGCAGTTCTTC	CASSLVSSGVLNYNEQFF
15	once	TRBD2	TRBV5-4	TRBJ2-1	TGTGCCAGCAGCTTGGGGACTAGCGTCTACAATGAGCAGTTCTTC	CASSLGTSVYNEQFF
15	.	.	TRBV5-4	TRBJ2-2	.	CASSFGPGGTGELFF